Below, 11 T cell receptor beta chains from the same sample are listed, as sequenced in a study of T cell repertoires in cytomegalovirus infection. What these receptors recognize is not known. Using its own MiXCR run on the reads, TCRdb lists one record per CDR3 protein. Of a few hundred thousand distinct CDR3 sequences listed, 40% are singletons. Sequences were derived from cultured PBMCs, sampled from culture after CMV antigen stimulation. The receptor set was obtained from a human donor in good health (CMV status not recorded). Some clones in this sample may be carry-over from other donors' samples.

This clonotype came up many times. The chain uses TRBV7-2 and TRBJ1-4; tentatively, D is TRBD1 (6 bases). Germline CDR1 and CDR2: SGHTA and FQGNSA. This CDR3 has 12 residues. V lost 6 bases to trimming and J lost 8 bases, with 10 bases between them. The CDR3 DNA sequence: TGTGCCAGCAGTCCCGACAGGGAAAAACTGTTTTTT. As protein: CASSPDREKLFF.

V and J are TRBV7-8 and TRBJ2-2, with 7 nucleotides matching TRBD1. The CDR3 runs to 15 residues. Germline V gene sequence: CDR1 SGHVS, CDR2 FQNEAQ. J gave up 6 bases and V 0 bases, and 4 bases lay outside the gene matches. The CDR3: CASSLATGFAGELFF. The CDR3, as DNA: TGTGCCAGCAGCTTAGCGACAGGGTTTGCCGGGGAGCTGTTTTTT.

This clonotype was counted only a few times. The genes are TRBV7-6 and TRBJ2-2; D is ambiguous. Trimming shortened V by 5 bases and J by 3 bases, and 10 bases separated the two germline ends. The CDR3 loop spans 14 amino acids. Germline V lookup: CDR1 SGHVS, CDR2 FNYEAQ. The CDR3 loop reads CASSLRAYTGELFF. The CDR3 DNA follows: TGTGCCAGCAGCCTACGGGCCTACACCGGGGAGCTGTTTTTT.

The chain combines TRBV20-1 with TRBJ1-1; 7 bases fit TRBD1. The germline V gene encodes CDR1 DFQATT and CDR2 SNEGSKA (reference sequence). With V trimmed by 3 bases and J by 11 bases, 12 bases remained unmatched. The CDR3 has 13 residues. CDR3 nucleotide sequence: TGCAGTGCTAGTCCACAGGGTCAGGGGGTTGCTTTCTTT. The encoded protein is CSASPQGQGVAFF.

The V call is TRBV12-3 or TRBV12-4, the J call TRBJ2-1, with D unclear. V was shortened by 4 bases and J by 0 bases, with 10 bases between the two germline ends. The CDR3 is 15 residues long. The CDR3 is CASSSPPGSYNEQFF. The CDR3 region has the DNA TGTGCCAGCAGTTCCCCGCCGGGCTCCTACAATGAGCAGTTCTTC.

This clonotype was seen more than once but under ten times. This sequence joins TRBV10-3 and TRBJ2-1, with 12 positions matching TRBD2. The V segment lost 8 bases and the J segment 9 bases; nucleotides outside the gene matches: 14. Germline CDR1 ENHRY, CDR2 SYGVKD. This CDR3 contains 16 residues. The CDR3 region is CAIGPWLAGGPSEQFF. CDR3 DNA: TGTGCCATCGGCCCATGGCTAGCGGGGGGGCCCAGTGAGCAGTTCTTC.

The chain combines TRBV10-3 with TRBJ2-5; TRBD2 agrees at 16 bases. V gave up 10 bases and J gave up 3 bases; unmatched junction bases: 5. CDR3 length: 15 residues. From germline, CDR1 is ENHRY and CDR2 SYGVKD. The CDR3 DNA follows: TGTGCCACCGCCGGGACTAGCGGGGGGGAAGAGACCCAGTACTTC. Amino acids: CATAGTSGGEETQYF.

The V gene is TRBV20-1, the J gene TRBJ2-7, with D unclear. CDR1 and CDR2 from the germline V gene are DFQATT and SNEGSKA (reference sequence). V was trimmed by 7 bases and J by 0 bases, leaving 13 bases between them. This CDR3 region has 13 residues. The CDR3: CSVPWRSSYEQYF. CDR3 nucleotides: TGCAGTGTCCCTTGGCGGAGCTCCTACGAGCAGTACTTC.

A few counts support this clonotype. The V gene is TRBV6-1, the J gene TRBJ2-5; 8 nucleotides agree with TRBD2. The CDR3 is 13 amino acids. Trimming removed 7 bases from V and 4 bases from J; junction bases left unmatched: 5. Germline CDR1 and CDR2: MNHNS and SASEGT. The CDR3: CASKIAGRETQYF. CDR3 coding DNA: TGTGCCAGCAAGATAGCGGGACGAGAGACCCAGTACTTC.

The chain carries TRBV19 and TRBJ2-7; 7 bases match TRBD1. CDR3 length equals 15 residues. Looked up from germline, CDR1 is LNHDA and CDR2 is SQIVND (reference sequence). V was pared by 6 bases and J by 0 bases, with 8 bases of the junction left unmatched. The CDR3 DNA sequence: TGTGCCAGTAGCACTTCACAGGGGAGCTCCTACGAGCAGTACTTC. As protein: CASSTSQGSSYEQYF.

The chain combines TRBV5-1 with TRBJ2-1, with TRBD2 as a possible D gene (6 bases). V lost 4 bases, J lost 12 bases, and 23 bases lay in between. CDR1 is SGHRS, CDR2 YFSETQ, per germline. The CDR3 loop spans 15 amino acids. CDR3 region: CASSPSENHHDGQFF. The CDR3 DNA reads TGCGCCAGCAGCCCTAGCGAGAATCACCACGATGGGCAGTTCTTC. Looking up the rest from reference TRBV5-1 and TRBJ2-1 gives the full variable domain: KAGVTQTPRYLIKTRGQQVTLSCSPISGHRSVSWYQQTPGQGLQFLFEYFSETQRNKGNFPGRFSGRQFSNSRSEMNVSTLELGDSALYLCASSPSENHHDGQFFGPGTRLTVL.